Here is one T cell receptor (beta chain) with its context. Its antigen is unidentified. This entry belongs to a study of shared clonotypes between healthy human individuals. Study-level findings and limits: Clonotype sharing across a few donors was observed for about 5.2% of naive CD4 clonotypes. Naive subsets typically showed greater estimated richness than memory subsets.

The protocol was immunoSEQ multiplex PCR, while the TCRdb copy is restricted to in-frame clones and leaves out a portion. The sample comprises about 300,000 clones, around two thirds of which are singletons, and about a tenth rests with the top ten. Trimming stripped 1 base from V and 4 bases from J, with 4 bases between. The germline V gene has CDR1 DFQATT and CDR2 SNEGSKA (reference sequence). This CDR3 is built from 11 residues. The receptor was isolated from a man aged 30-40 years in good health. This chain uses TRBV20-1 with TRBJ1-1; D unclear. The sample taken for sequencing was memory CD4+ T cells sorted from blood. Subset indicated: CD45RA-negative fraction. DNA of the CDR3: TGCAGTGCTAGAGTAATCACTGAAGCTTTCTTT. The encoded protein is CSARVITEAFF.